This T cell receptor (beta chain) emerged from a study of patients and donors after allogeneic stem cell transplantation. Each CDR3 protein gets one entry after TCRdb re-called the RT-PCR reads with MiXCR. Of 900,000 to 1,000,000 distinct CDR3 sequences listed, more than 15% are singletons. Germline assignment: CDR1 SGHRS and CDR2 YFSETQ. The CDR3 contains 14 residues. V was clipped by 0 bases and J by 7 bases, with 13 bases between them. This clonotype was recorded a few times. The source material was blood, either unsorted or a sorted T cell fraction (not recorded which). The receptor was derived from a human donor who was either an allogeneic HSCT recipient or a stem cell or donor lymphocyte infusion donor (not recorded which). It is not recorded whose cells these are; they may come from a transplant donor. V is TRBV5-1 and J is TRBJ1-1; D remains ambiguous. The CDR3 bases are TGCGCCAGCAGCTTGGTGGTCCAGGCGGATGAAGCTTTCTTT. Residues: CASSLVVQADEAFF.